Below, one T cell receptor beta chain is given with its context. Its cognate antigen is unknown. The CDR3 consists of 13 residues. From germline, CDR1 is SGDLS and CDR2 YYNGEE. V lost 3 bases to trimming and J lost 5 bases; unmatched junction nucleotides: 4. The sample comes from a study of graft-versus-host responses after intestinal transplantation. As for the study in general: Those transplanted obtained multivisceral, liver-intestinal, or isolated intestinal grafts. Anti-thymocyte globulin induction, then tacrolimus and steroids for about three years, went to all recipients.

Measured with immunoSEQ multiplex PCR; TCRdb has only the in-frame clones, and not every one. In the table there are approximately 100,000 clones, 93% of which are singletons. Study outcomes and limitations: Clonal ratios of graft-versus-host to host-versus-graft in allografts were high for patients exhibiting graft-donor T cell macrochimerism.

The sample in question was unstimulated CD8+ T cells sorted from spleen or lymph node cells, obtained before intestinal transplant. The rearrangement links TRBV9 to TRBJ2-5; 7 positions agree with TRBD1. The receptor was derived from a human donor who received an intestinal transplant. The CDR3 spells CASSAGTAETQYF. DNA for the CDR3: TGTGCCAGCAGCGCCGGGACAGCGGAGACCCAGTACTTC.